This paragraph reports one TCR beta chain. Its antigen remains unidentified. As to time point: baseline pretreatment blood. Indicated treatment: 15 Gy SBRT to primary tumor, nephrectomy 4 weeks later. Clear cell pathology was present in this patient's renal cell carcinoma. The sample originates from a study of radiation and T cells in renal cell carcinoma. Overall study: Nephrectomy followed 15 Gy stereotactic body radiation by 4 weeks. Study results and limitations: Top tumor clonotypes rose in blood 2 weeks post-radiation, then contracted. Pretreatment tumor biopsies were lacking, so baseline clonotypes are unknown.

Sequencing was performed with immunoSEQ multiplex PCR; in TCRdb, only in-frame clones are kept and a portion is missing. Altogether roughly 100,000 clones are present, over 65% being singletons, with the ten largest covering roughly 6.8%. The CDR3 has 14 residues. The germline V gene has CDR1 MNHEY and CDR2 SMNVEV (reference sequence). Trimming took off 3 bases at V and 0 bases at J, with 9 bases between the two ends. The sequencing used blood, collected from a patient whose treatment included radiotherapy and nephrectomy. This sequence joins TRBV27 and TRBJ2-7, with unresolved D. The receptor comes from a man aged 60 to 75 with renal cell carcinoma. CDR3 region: CASSFLRHSYEQYF. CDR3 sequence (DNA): TGTGCCAGCAGTTTTTTACGGCACTCCTACGAGCAGTACTTC.